This TCR beta chain derives from a study of T cells in Graves' hyperthyroidism and ophthalmopathy. Broader study findings: Most clonotypes expanded in thyroid above 0.001 were likewise present in blood.

The CDR3 is 13 amino acids. CDR1 is SGHVS, CDR2 FQNEAQ, per germline. V was clipped by 6 bases and J by 8 bases, with 16 bases between them. It was RNA transcripts that yielded the amplified TCR beta CDR3 regions. The HTBI primer set was used in a first-round RT-PCR of the TCR CDR3. MiXCR, applied by TCRdb to the multiplex PCR reads, yields one record per CDR3 protein. The sample yields about 540,000 distinct CDR3 sequences, more than 45% seen once. Turning to this clonotype: Its cognate antigen is unknown.

For Graves' hyperthyroidism to be stable, ophthalmopathy could not progress within 18 months. Hyperthyroidism patients were newly diagnosed, had disease duration under 2 months, and were aged 18 to 65 years. Any patient presenting with uncontrolled infection, other autoimmune disease, pregnancy or lactation was left out. The receptor was isolated from a woman in her late teens or twenties with Graves' hyperthyroidism. The V call is TRBV7-8, the J call TRBJ1-2, with D perhaps matching TRBD1 (5 bases). Input material: peripheral blood or thyroid tissue (not recorded which). The CDR3 loop reads CASRFGQGDGYTF. CDR3 coding DNA: TGTGCCAGCAGATTCGGGCAGGGTGACGGCTACACCTTC.